This passage covers 2 T cell receptor beta chains from one sample sequenced in a study of blood T cell repertoires in COVID-19. Produced via immunoSEQ multiplex PCR; TCRdb's table is partial and in-frame only. This sample has fewer than 30,000 clones, with 75% to 90% found just once. The sequencing input was peripheral blood. These receptors were obtained from a woman of 80 years or more with COVID-19, enrolled during active disease.

This chain connects TRBV10-3 to TRBJ2-5; 8 nucleotides align to TRBD1. V dropped 0 bases and J dropped 4; count of bases not matched to a gene: 7. The germline CDR1 and CDR2 sequences are ENHRY and SYGVKD. CDR3 length: 16 amino acids. Here the CDR3 reads CAISESQDRELETQYF. The CDR3 DNA sequence: TGTGCCATCAGTGAGTCGCAGGACAGGGAGTTAGAGACCCAGTACTTC.

Written as DNA, the CDR3 is TGTGCCAGCAGGGCGACAGGGGTAATAGGAGGCTACACCTTC. As protein: CASRATGVIGGYTF. The chain recombines TRBV2 with TRBJ1-2; 8 bases agree with TRBD1. The germline V gene has CDR1 SNHLY and CDR2 FYNNEI. The CDR3 is made up of 14 amino acids. J gave up 8 bases and V 6 bases, and 11 bases lay outside the gene matches.